This T cell receptor (beta chain) is drawn from a study of human T cells and chemical hapten exposure. Study-level background: Recorded diagnoses among the mostly female patients were alopecia areata, totalis or universalis.

V trimming: 3 bases; J trimming: 11 bases; junction bases outside the gene matches: 4. This CDR3 has 12 residues. Study-wide findings and caveats: Large CDR3 similarity clusters arose significantly more often from expanded TCRs than from controls.

Unique molecular identifiers were attached to individual cDNA molecules during library preparation. Per the authors' pipeline: Between about 23,224 and 750,000 TCRs appeared in each sample, and the median stood at 95,638. MiXCR was run by TCRdb on the RACE reads, yielding one entry per CDR3 protein. The V and J calls shown here were made by TCRdb, not taken from the authors' results. The sample carries a few hundred thousand distinct CDR3 sequences, roughly 6.3% recorded once. This clonotype appeared many times. What it recognizes is unknown. Time point reported: patch test 2, 6 weeks after DPC sensitization. As for treatment: therapeutic diphenylcyclopropenone sensitization with weekly scalp DPC.

This clonotype originated in a woman between 18 and 29 years old with alopecia areata. Some clones in this sample may be carry-over from other donors' samples. The sample in question was whole blood, obtained in connection with sensitization to the hapten diphenylcyclopropenone (DPC). This chain links TRBV12-3 or TRBV12-4 with TRBJ1-1; 9 bases fit TRBD1. DNA of the CDR3: TGTGCCAGCAGTTTGACAGGGGGACGGGCTTTCTTT. Protein: CASSLTGGRAFF.